The 22 T cell receptor beta chains listed next were all sequenced from one sample in a study of CD8+ T cells in alopecia areata. Documented treatment: oral pan-JAK inhibitor, 5-10 mg twice daily. Investigators isolated RNA and reverse transcribed it into cDNA to act as the sequencing template. TCRdb's table, derived via immunoSEQ multiplex PCR, lists solely in-frame clones and lacks some. The top ten hold roughly 1.4% of the sample, which has 200,000 to 250,000 clones, more than 45% seen once. Specimen: CD4+ T cells sorted from blood, collected at week 4, from a patient treated with tofacitinib. These receptor sequences come from a human donor with alopecia areata.

In this sample, this clone turned up once. The gene calls are TRBV5-6 and TRBJ1-1, with D possibly being TRBD1 (5 bases). This CDR3 contains 16 residues. Germline V gene sequence: CDR1 SGHDT, CDR2 YYEEEE. V was trimmed by 4 bases and J by 7 bases, leaving 23 bases between them. The CDR3 is CASSPIDRDVTNEAFF. The CDR3 DNA is TGTGCCAGCAGCCCGATAGATCGGGACGTAACCAATGAAGCTTTCTTT.

The V gene is TRBV9, the J gene TRBJ1-6; TRBD1 might be the D (5 bases). V was clipped by 0 bases and J by 9 bases, with 10 bases between them. The CDR3 has 14 residues. Per the germline V gene, CDR1 is SGDLS and CDR2 is YYNGEE. This chain's CDR3 is CASSVEQEASPLHF. The CDR3 coding sequence is TGTGCCAGCAGCGTAGAACAGGAGGCTTCACCCCTCCACTTT. Full variable domain (remainder filled in from reference TRBV9 and TRBJ1-6): DSGVTQTPKHLITATGQRVTLRCSPRSGDLSVYWYQQSLDQGLQFLIQYYNGEERAKGNILERFSAQQFPDLHSELNLSSLELGDSALYFCASSVEQEASPLHFGNGTRLTVT.

The rearrangement links TRBV7-8 to TRBJ1-5, with a weak D call TRBD1 (6 bases). The CDR3 runs to 13 residues. V was shortened by 5 bases and J by 7 bases, with 12 bases between the two germline ends. The V gene's germline CDR1 is SGHVS and CDR2 FQNEAQ. CDR3 residues: CASSRGGQQPQHF. Written as DNA, the CDR3 is TGTGCCAGCAGCCGTGGGGGGCAGCAGCCCCAGCATTTT.

The chain recombines TRBV10-3 with TRBJ2-1; possibly TRBD2 for D (6 bases). V was clipped by 4 bases and J by 14 bases, with 15 bases between them. The CDR3 runs 12 residues. Germline CDR1 is ENHRY and CDR2 is SYGVKD. The CDR3 is CAISAHKWGEFF. The CDR3 DNA is TGTGCCATCAGTGCCCACAAGTGGGGGGAGTTCTTC.

The chain carries TRBV25-1 and TRBJ1-2; no firm D call. Germline V gene lookup returns CDR1 MGHDK and CDR2 SYGVNS. V lost 2 bases, J lost 8 bases, and 9 bases lay in between. The CDR3 totals 12 residues. CDR3 sequence (DNA): TGTGCCAGCAGTGAAAGGGCGTCGGGCTACACCTTC. Residues: CASSERASGYTF.

The chain uses TRBV7-8 and TRBJ1-1; 7 bases line up with TRBD1. The CDR3 totals 15 residues. Germline values: CDR1 SGHVS, CDR2 FQNEAQ. Trimming took 5 bases from V and 3 from J; bases not matched to a gene: 9. Here the CDR3 reads CASSPKTGEYTEAFF. The CDR3 DNA reads as TGTGCCAGCAGCCCCAAAACAGGGGAGTACACTGAAGCTTTCTTT.

The sample holds many counts of this clone. This chain connects TRBV4-3 to TRBJ1-2; perhaps TRBD1 as D (5 bases). Germline CDR1 LGHNA, CDR2 YSLEER. V was shortened by 0 bases and J by 6 bases, with 14 bases between the two germline ends. There are 15 residues in the CDR3. CDR3 coding DNA: TGCGCCAGCAGCCAAGAACCGTCAGGGAGGGATGGCTACACCTTC. As protein: CASSQEPSGRDGYTF.

The chain employs TRBV29-1 and TRBJ1-1; D uncertain. CDR1 and CDR2 (germline): SQVTM, ANQGSEA. This CDR3 is 12 amino acids long. The germline V and J ends were trimmed by 4 bases and 5 bases, with 11 bases remaining between them. Here the CDR3 DNA reads TGCAGCGTTGTGGATGGTAGGACTGAAGCTTTCTTT. Translated: CSVVDGRTEAFF.

There are a few counts of this clone. This chain joins TRBV29-1 and TRBJ1-5; TRBD1 might be the D (6 bases). Trimming removed 1 base from V and 7 bases from J, with 11 bases in between. Germline loops: CDR1 SQVTM, CDR2 ANQGSEA. The CDR3 has 13 amino acids. CDR3 coding DNA: TGCAGCGTTGAAGGCCCTCAGGGGCAGCCCCAGCATTTT. Translated: CSVEGPQGQPQHF.

The J gene is TRBJ1-2, the V gene TRBV27; D may be TRBD1 (5 bases). V was cut by 8 bases and J by 8 bases, with 30 bases left in between. Per the germline V gene, CDR1 is MNHEY and CDR2 is SMNVEV (reference sequence). This CDR3 spans 17 amino acids. The CDR3: CASAPEWTGTPEWGYTF. Here the CDR3 DNA reads TGTGCCAGCGCTCCTGAATGGACCGGGACGCCGGAGTGGGGCTACACCTTC.

J is TRBJ2-7 and V is TRBV4-3; tentatively, D is TRBD1 (5 bases). Looked up from germline, CDR1 is LGHNA and CDR2 is YSLEER. This CDR3 is 16 amino acids long. V was pared by 0 bases and J by 0 bases, with 12 bases between. The DNA for the CDR3 is TGCGCCAGCAGCCAAGATGTGACAGTCAGCTCCTACGAGCAGTACTTC. This translates into CASSQDVTVSSYEQYF.

This chain joins TRBV2 and TRBJ1-5, with TRBD1 as a possible D gene (5 bases). Germline CDR1 SNHLY, CDR2 FYNNEI. The CDR3 is made up of 13 amino acids. Trimming left V 4 bases short and J 6 bases short, with 10 bases between. The CDR3 coding sequence is TGTGCCAGCAGTGCGGGGGTATCTCAGCCCCAGCATTTT. It encodes CASSAGVSQPQHF.

V usage is TRBV10-2 and J usage is TRBJ2-7, with TRBD2 matching 7 bases. V shed 6 bases and J 4 bases; nucleotides not matched to a gene: 6. This CDR3 has 13 amino acids. In germline, CDR1 is WSHSY, CDR2 SAAADI. CDR3 loop: CASSHAGAYEQYF. DNA of the CDR3: TGCGCCAGCAGCCACGCGGGAGCATACGAGCAGTACTTC.

The sample holds a few counts of this clone. The CDR3 protein is CASSLKAGATYEQYF. In DNA form, the CDR3 reads TGTGCCAGCAGTCTAAAGGCGGGGGCTACCTACGAGCAGTACTTC. The chain recombines TRBV27 with TRBJ2-7; maybe TRBD2 (7 bases). Germline-derived CDR1 and CDR2 are MNHEY and SMNVEV (reference sequence). Trimming removed 5 bases from V and 2 bases from J, with 16 bases in between. The CDR3 is made up of 15 amino acids.

V is TRBV4-1 and J is TRBJ1-6; tentative D call: TRBD1 (6 bases). This CDR3 comprises 14 residues. V lost 4 bases and J lost 6, with 10 bases in between. CDR1 MGHRA and CDR2 YSYEKL come from the germline V gene. The CDR3 DNA reads as TGCGCCAGCAGCCTGAGGACAGCTAATTCACCCCTCCACTTT. Translation: CASSLRTANSPLHF.

The chain carries TRBV25-1 and TRBJ2-7, with 9 positions matching TRBD1. Germline CDR1 reads MGHDK; CDR2 reads SYGVNS. Losses at the gene ends were 3 bases for V and 3 bases for J; bases not matched to a gene: 6. CDR3 length: 15 amino acids. This CDR3 is CASSDPGTGYYEQYF. The CDR3, as DNA: TGTGCCAGCAGTGACCCAGGGACAGGGTACTACGAGCAGTACTTC.

This chain joins TRBV11-2 and TRBJ2-5, with 10 bases identical to TRBD2. CDR3 length equals 15 residues. After removal of 0 bases from V and 6 bases from J, the junction contained 4 bases not matched to a gene. The germline V gene encodes CDR1 SGHAT and CDR2 FQNNGV. This CDR3 is CASSLEAGGSKTQYF. The DNA of the CDR3 is TGTGCCAGCAGCTTAGAAGCGGGGGGGAGTAAGACCCAGTACTTC.

The CDR3 region has the DNA TGTGCCAGCAGCAATACCCTTAGGGGTAAGGTAGCAGAGACCCAGTACTTC. It is translated as CASSNTLRGKVAETQYF. This sequence joins TRBV7-2 and TRBJ2-5; maybe TRBD1 (5 bases). The CDR3 loop spans 17 amino acids. Germline V gene lookup returns CDR1 SGHTA and CDR2 FQGNSA. V lost 5 bases to trimming and J lost 4 bases, with 23 bases between them.

The rearrangement uses TRBV6-5 and TRBJ1-6; 8 positions agree with TRBD1. The germline V gene encodes CDR1 MNHEY and CDR2 SVGAGI. The V gene end was trimmed by 7 bases and the J gene end by 11 bases; junction bases not matched to a gene: 10. The CDR3 consists of 14 residues. The CDR3 region is CASTYGQGGPPLHF. The CDR3 nucleotides read TGTGCCAGCACCTATGGACAGGGAGGACCACCCCTCCACTTT.

This chain joins TRBV29-1 and TRBJ2-3, with D perhaps matching TRBD2 (6 bases). The V gene's germline CDR1 is SQVTM and CDR2 ANQGSEA. The CDR3 totals 14 residues. The germline V and J ends were trimmed by 6 bases and 1 base, with 14 bases remaining between them. CDR3 residues: CSVGERVGTDTQYF. DNA of the CDR3: TGCAGCGTGGGAGAGCGGGTTGGCACAGATACGCAGTATTTT.

This clone has more than one count but fewer than ten. The chain couples TRBV19 to TRBJ2-2; weak D call: TRBD1 (6 bases). Germline V CDR1 and CDR2: LNHDA, SQIVND (reference sequence). Trimming took 0 bases from V and 7 from J, leaving 9 bases between them. There are 14 residues in the CDR3. In nucleotides, the CDR3 is TGTGCCAGTAGTATAGAACAGGGAAGCGGGGAGCTGTTTTTT. It codes for CASSIEQGSGELFF. Drawing the rest from reference TRBV19 and TRBJ2-2, the complete variable domain is DGGITQSPKYLFRKEGQNVTLSCEQNLNHDAMYWYRQDPGQGLRLIYYSQIVNDFQKGDIAEGYSVSREKKESFPLTVTSAQKNPTAFYLCASSIEQGSGELFFGEGSRLTVL.

The V and J genes are TRBV6-1 and TRBJ2-1, with 10 bases fitting TRBD2. Germline CDR1 and CDR2: MNHNS and SASEGT. V was clipped by 4 bases and J by 5 bases; unmatched bases: 8. The CDR3 length is 16 residues. The CDR3 region has the DNA TGTGCCAGCAGTGGGGACTGGACTAGCGGTCACAATGAGCAGTTCTTC. Residues: CASSGDWTSGHNEQFF.